The next 3 T cell receptor beta chains were all read from a single sample in a study of CD8+ T cells in alopecia areata. The sequencing template was cDNA reverse transcribed from extracted RNA. Sequenced by immunoSEQ multiplex PCR; TCRdb stores in-frame clones only, minus some. In the table there are approximately 210,000 clones, roughly three fifths of which are singletons. Treatment described: oral pan-JAK inhibitor, 5-10 mg twice daily. Sample: CD4+ T cells sorted from blood, taken at week 4, from a patient treated with tofacitinib. The receptors stem from a human donor with alopecia areata.

This clone has a handful of counts. The V call is TRBV7-8, the J call TRBJ2-7, with D possibly matching TRBD1 (7 bases). This CDR3 comprises 14 residues. With 1 base removed from V and 4 bases from J, the gap between germline ends came to 11 bases. Germline V gene data show CDR1 as SGHVS and CDR2 as FQNEAQ. The CDR3 spells CASSLGGTAYEQYF. The CDR3 region has the DNA TGTGCCAGCAGCTTAGGCGGGACAGCTTACGAGCAGTACTTC.

This clone has a single count. The chain links TRBV6-6 to TRBJ2-7, with D maybe TRBD1 (6 bases). The V gene lost 6 bases and the J gene lost 5 bases, with 11 bases spanning the gap. Looked up from germline, CDR1 is MNHNY and CDR2 is SVGAGI (reference sequence). The length of the CDR3 is 12 residues. The CDR3 DNA follows: TGTGCCAGCAGCTTACAGGGAAACGAGCAGTACTTC. This encodes CASSLQGNEQYF.

The V call is TRBV6-5, the J call TRBJ1-1, with TRBD1 as a possible D gene (5 bases). The V end was cut by 7 bases, the J end by 9 bases, with 18 bases between. The germline CDR1 and CDR2 sequences are MNHEY and SVGAGI. The CDR3 extends over 13 amino acids. CDR3 sequence: CASMRSLAGKAFF. In DNA, the CDR3 is TGTGCCAGCATGAGGAGCCTGGCAGGGAAAGCTTTCTTT.